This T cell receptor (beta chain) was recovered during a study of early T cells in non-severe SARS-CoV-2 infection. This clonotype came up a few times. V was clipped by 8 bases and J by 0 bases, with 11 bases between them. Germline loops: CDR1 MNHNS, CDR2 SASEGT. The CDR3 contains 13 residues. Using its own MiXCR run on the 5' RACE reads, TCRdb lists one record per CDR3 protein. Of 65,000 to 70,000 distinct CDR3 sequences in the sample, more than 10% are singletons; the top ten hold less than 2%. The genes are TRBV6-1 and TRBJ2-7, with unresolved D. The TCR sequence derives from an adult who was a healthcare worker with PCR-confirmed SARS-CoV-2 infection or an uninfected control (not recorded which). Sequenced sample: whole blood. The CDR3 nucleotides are TGTGCCAGCTGCGAACTTAGCTCCTACGAGCAGTACTTC. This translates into CASCELSSYEQYF.